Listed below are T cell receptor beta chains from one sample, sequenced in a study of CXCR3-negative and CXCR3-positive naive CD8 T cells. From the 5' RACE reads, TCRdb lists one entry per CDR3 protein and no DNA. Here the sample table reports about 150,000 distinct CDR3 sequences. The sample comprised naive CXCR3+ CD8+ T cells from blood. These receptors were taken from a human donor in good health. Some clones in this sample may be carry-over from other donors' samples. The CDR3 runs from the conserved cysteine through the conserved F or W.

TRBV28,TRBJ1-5,CASSLVLGRGQPQHF
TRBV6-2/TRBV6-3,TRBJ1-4,CASSYETGYEKLFF
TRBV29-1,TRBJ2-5,CSVAGGTGGETQYF
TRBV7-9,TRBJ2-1,CASTIGTDYNEQFF
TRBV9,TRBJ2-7,CASSVGQGPYEQYF
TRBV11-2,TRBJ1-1,CASSLEVSGPSEAFF
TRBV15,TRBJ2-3,CATSRLRGGPVDTQYF
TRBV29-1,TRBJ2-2,CSVGTLNTGELFF
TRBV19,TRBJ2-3,CASSIVTGSDTQYF
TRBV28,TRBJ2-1,CASSLVSLRNEQFF
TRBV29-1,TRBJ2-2,CSPYSGTGELFF
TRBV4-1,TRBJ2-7,CASSQVDGSSYEQYF
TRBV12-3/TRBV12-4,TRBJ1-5,CASSFDRYSNQPQHF
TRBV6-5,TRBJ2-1,CASSYWEGDNEQFF
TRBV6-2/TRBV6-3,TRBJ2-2,CASITAGDTNTGELFF
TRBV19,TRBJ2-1,CASSAGSSSYNEQFF
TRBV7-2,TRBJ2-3,CASSFSAGADTQYF
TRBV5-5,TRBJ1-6,CASSFGQGDSPLHF
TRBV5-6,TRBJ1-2,CASSSIQDGYGYTF
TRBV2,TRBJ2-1,CASSVGRGYVYNEQFF
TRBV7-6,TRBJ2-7,CASSSYSYEQYF
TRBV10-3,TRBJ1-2,CATWGQVYGYTF
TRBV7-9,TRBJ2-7,CASSFTGGKMDEQYF
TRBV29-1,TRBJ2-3,CSVEDPRDRVLTDTQYF
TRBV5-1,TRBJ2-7,CASSLGQGASSYEQYF
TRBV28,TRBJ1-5,CASKAQGSNQPQHF
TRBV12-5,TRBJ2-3,CASAPGSRPDTQYF
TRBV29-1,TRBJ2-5,CSTPVEGRPYF
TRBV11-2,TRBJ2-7,CASSLDRWDSYEQYF
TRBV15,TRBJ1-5,CATSRVMGNQPKHF
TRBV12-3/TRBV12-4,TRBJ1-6,CASSLGAAPLHF
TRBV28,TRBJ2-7,CASSLLLRGGISYEQYF
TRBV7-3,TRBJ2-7,CASSSLPGLEQYF
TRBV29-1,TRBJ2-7,CSVVGQGGRSYERYF
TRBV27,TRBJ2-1,CASSFLPNEQFF
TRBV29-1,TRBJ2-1,CSVVGTGSNEQFF
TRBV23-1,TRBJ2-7,CASSHARGGTGEQYF
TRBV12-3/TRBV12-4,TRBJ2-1,CASSLLLAGYLDEQFF
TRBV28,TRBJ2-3,CASSLSLGLAGGSDTDTQYF
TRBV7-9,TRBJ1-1,CASSPEGPEAFF
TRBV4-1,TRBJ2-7,CASSQDKTSPRPLSYEQYF
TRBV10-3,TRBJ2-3,CAISESPSGSGIDTQYF
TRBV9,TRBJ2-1,CASSVEGTRFYNEQFF
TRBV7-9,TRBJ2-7,CASSLDRGPSSYEQYF
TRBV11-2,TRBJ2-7,CASSLNSQSSYEQYF
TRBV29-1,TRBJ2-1,CSVQGLQLSYNEQFF
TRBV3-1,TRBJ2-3,CASSQGPGTDTQYF
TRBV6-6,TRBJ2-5,CASSYFPEGETQYF
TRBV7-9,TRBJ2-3,CASSLRDRNTDTQYF
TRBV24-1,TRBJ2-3,CATIPAGTVFTDTQYF
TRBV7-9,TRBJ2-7,CASSLAGTLGKYF
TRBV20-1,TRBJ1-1,CSAREVPFTEAFF
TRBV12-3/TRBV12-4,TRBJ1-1,CASSTGQGWTEAFF
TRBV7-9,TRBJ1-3,CASSLARFTSGNTIYF
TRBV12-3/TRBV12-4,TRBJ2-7,CASSSLAYEQYF
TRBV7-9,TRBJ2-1,CASSFKLVGGLAGLYNEQFF
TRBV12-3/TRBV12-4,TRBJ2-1,CASSLLRLLSSGSNEQFF
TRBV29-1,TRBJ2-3,CSALLSGDTQYF